Below are 22 T cell receptor beta chains sequenced from a single sample in a study of blood T cells in healthy people across ages. A second PCR, run for about 6 to 12 cycles, used a sample-barcoded 5' primer plus a J-beta primer mix. TCRdb itself ran the 5' RACE reads through MiXCR, one entry per CDR3 protein. The sample holds over 700,000 distinct CDR3 sequences, approximately 55% seen once. The sample comprised blood. The receptors come from a man at least 80 years old in good health.

The chain combines TRBV18 with TRBJ2-7, with TRBD1 matching 7 bases. The CDR3 is 15 residues long. Germline trimming cut 4 bases from V and 3 bases from J; bases unmatched to any gene: 9. Germline-derived CDR1 and CDR2 are KGHSH and LQKENI. The CDR3 sequence is CASSQGTDGGYEQYF. The CDR3 DNA is TGTGCCAGCTCACAAGGGACAGACGGCGGCTACGAGCAGTACTTC.

This clonotype has only a few counts. A much larger clone sits a single nucleotide away, making a read error possible. The genes are TRBV28 and TRBJ2-7; D is possibly TRBD2 (5 bases). Per germline, CDR1 MDHEN and CDR2 SYDVKM. This CDR3 contains 14 residues. The V gene lost 5 bases and the J gene lost 2 bases, with 13 bases spanning the gap. This CDR3 reads CASSVDGIAYEQYF. The CDR3 DNA reads as TGTGCCAGCAGTGTGGACGGGATTGCCTACGAGCAGTACTTC. Using reference TRBV28 and TRBJ2-7 for the parts outside the CDR3, the full variable domain is DVKVTQSSRYLVKRTGEKVFLECVQDMDHENMFWYRQDPGLGLRLIYFSYDVKMKEKGDIPEGYSVSREKKERFSLILESASTNQTSMYLCASSVDGIAYEQYFGPGTRLTVT.

This chain links TRBV29-1 with TRBJ2-7; 8 positions agree with TRBD1. CDR3 length equals 15 residues. J gave up 3 bases and V 6 bases, and 13 bases lay outside the gene matches. The germline V gene encodes CDR1 SQVTM and CDR2 ANQGSEA. CDR3 protein: CSVLTPGGAGYEQYF. In DNA, the CDR3 is TGCAGCGTATTAACGCCAGGGGGCGCGGGCTACGAGCAGTACTTC.

This clonotype was recorded a few times. The chain links TRBV5-1 to TRBJ2-7, with no clear D. The CDR3 runs to 14 residues. Deletions cut 0 bases from V and 4 bases from J, with 11 bases between. The germline V gene encodes CDR1 SGHRS and CDR2 YFSETQ. The CDR3 reads CASSLDSDPYEQYF. CDR3 DNA sequence: TGCGCCAGCAGCTTGGACAGTGACCCATACGAGCAGTACTTC.

The chain combines TRBV29-1 with TRBJ2-3; D may be TRBD2 (5 bases). The CDR3 loop spans 13 amino acids. Germline CDR1 SQVTM, CDR2 ANQGSEA. Between the trimmed V and J ends, which lost 4 bases and 2 bases, there was a span of 10 bases. CDR3 nucleotide sequence: TGCAGCGTTGGTGGACTTAACACAGATACGCAGTATTTT. Translation: CSVGGLNTDTQYF.

The genes are TRBV12-3 or TRBV12-4 and TRBJ2-7; D is tentatively TRBD1 or TRBD2 (5 bases each). This CDR3 region has 15 residues. Between the trimmed V and J ends, which lost 7 bases and 3 bases, there was a span of 19 bases. Here the CDR3 DNA reads TGTGCCAGCAAATCGGGGACCGGAGTAGTCTACGAGCAGTACTTC. Its protein product is CASKSGTGVVYEQYF.

The chain carries TRBV11-2 and TRBJ2-7; D gene uncertain. The V gene lost 1 base and the J gene lost 2 bases, with 9 bases spanning the gap. The CDR3 spans 14 residues. Germline CDR1 SGHAT, CDR2 FQNNGV. CDR3 DNA: TGTGCCAGCAGCTTAGCGGGTATAGCCTACGAGCAGTACTTC. This sequence encodes CASSLAGIAYEQYF.

This clonotype was detected a few times. The rearrangement uses TRBV13 and TRBJ1-2; possibly TRBD1 for D (5 bases). The CDR3 runs 14 residues. Germline values: CDR1 PRHDT, CDR2 FYEKMQ (reference sequence). Deletions cut 0 bases from V and 5 bases from J, with 10 bases between. The CDR3 is CASSLGQDAYGYTF. The DNA for the CDR3 is TGTGCCAGCAGCTTAGGACAGGACGCTTATGGCTACACCTTC.

The rearrangement links TRBV5-5 to TRBJ2-1; tentatively, D is TRBD1 (6 bases). The CDR3 runs 14 residues. The ends were cut back, 3 bases at V and 10 bases at J, with 17 bases in the middle. Germline CDR1 is SGHKS and CDR2 is YYEKEE (reference sequence). Here the CDR3 reads CASSSPGDPYEQFF. CDR3 sequence (DNA): TGTGCCAGCAGCTCCCCAGGGGATCCCTACGAGCAGTTCTTC. Using reference TRBV5-5 and TRBJ2-1 for the parts outside the CDR3, the full variable domain is DAGVTQSPTHLIKTRGQQVTLRCSPISGHKSVSWYQQVLGQGPQFIFQYYEKEERGRGNFPDRFSARQFPNYSSELNVNALLLGDSALYLCASSSPGDPYEQFFGPGTRLTVL.

The chain links TRBV9 to TRBJ1-4; a weak D match, TRBD1 (5 bases). CDR3 length equals 16 residues. Germline lookup yields CDR1 SGDLS and CDR2 YYNGEE. The V and J ends lost 0 bases and 7 bases respectively, with 16 bases between them. CDR3 sequence: CASSVAVIGEAEKLFF. The CDR3 region has the DNA TGTGCCAGCAGCGTAGCGGTTATAGGGGAAGCTGAAAAACTGTTTTTT.

This clonotype has just a few counts. The chain links TRBV3-1 to TRBJ2-4, with a tentative D call TRBD1 (5 bases). V lost 1 base to trimming and J lost 3 bases, with 7 bases between them. This CDR3 contains 14 residues. Germline V gives CDR1 LGHDT, CDR2 YNNKEL (reference sequence). CDR3 loop: CASSQGGSKNIQYF. CDR3 DNA sequence: TGTGCCAGCAGCCAAGGGGGCAGCAAAAACATTCAGTACTTC. Using reference TRBV3-1 and TRBJ2-4 for the parts outside the CDR3, the full variable domain is DTAVSQTPKYLVTQMGNDKSIKCEQNLGHDTMYWYKQDSKKFLKIMFSYNNKELIINETVPNRFSPKSPDKAHLNLHINSLELGDSAVYFCASSQGGSKNIQYFGAGTRLSVL.

This sequence joins TRBV5-1 and TRBJ2-4; 9 positions match TRBD1. The J call could be wrong; TRBJ2-7 is a better fit for the DNA end. CDR3 size: 15 residues. The germline CDR1 and CDR2 sequences are SGHRS and YFSETQ. The CDR3 loop is CASSLFGTGTYEQYF. In DNA, the CDR3 is TGCGCCAGCAGCTTATTTGGGACAGGGACCTACGAGCAGTACTTC.

This chain uses TRBV24-1 with TRBJ2-3, with D tentatively TRBD2 (6 bases). In germline, CDR1 is KGHDR, CDR2 SFDVKD. Trimming left V 12 bases short and J 2 bases short, with 11 bases between. This CDR3 is built from 12 residues. This CDR3 reads CASRGNTDTQYF. In DNA form, the CDR3 reads TGTGCCTCCCGCGGGAACACAGATACGCAGTATTTT.

This clonotype has a handful of counts. This chain joins TRBV4-1 and TRBJ2-5; possibly TRBD1 for D (6 bases). Per germline, CDR1 MGHRA and CDR2 YSYEKL. CDR3 length equals 14 residues. V lost 0 bases and J lost 1, with 6 bases in between. CDR3 sequence reads: CASSQEQGQETQYF. The CDR3 nucleotides are TGCGCCAGCAGCCAAGAACAGGGCCAAGAGACCCAGTACTTC.

This clonotype was seen only a few times. The chain links TRBV7-2 to TRBJ2-3, with no clear D. V lost 5 bases, J lost 2 bases, and 14 bases lay in between. This CDR3 is 15 amino acids long. Germline values: CDR1 SGHTA, CDR2 FQGNSA. The CDR3 sequence: CASSKDRPYTDTQYF. DNA of the CDR3: TGTGCCAGCAGCAAGGACCGACCTTACACAGATACGCAGTATTTT. The full variable domain, rest sourced from reference TRBV7-2 and TRBJ2-3, is GAGVSQSPSNKVTEKGKDVELRCDPISGHTALYWYRQSLGQGLEFLIYFQGNSAPDKSGLPSDRFSAERTGGSVSTLTIQRTQQEDSAVYLCASSKDRPYTDTQYFGPGTRLTVL.

V is TRBV5-1 and J is TRBJ1-2; the D gene is possibly TRBD1 (6 bases). The CDR3 is 14 amino acids. The germline gives CDR1 SGHRS, CDR2 YFSETQ. Trimming removed 5 bases from V and 4 bases from J, with 15 bases in between. The CDR3 DNA reads TGCGCCAGCAGGGTCGAACAGGGAAGCTATGGCTACACCTTC. Translating it yields CASRVEQGSYGYTF.

The chain has TRBV11-2 and TRBJ2-3, with 10 bases fitting TRBD2. J gave up 14 bases and V 4 bases, and 21 bases lay outside the gene matches. CDR1 is SGHAT, CDR2 FQNNGV, per germline. The CDR3 has 17 amino acids. The CDR3 DNA is TGTGCCAGCAGCTCTGCTAGCGGGGGCACGAAGCACAGATACGCGTATTTT. Its translation is CASSSASGGTKHRYAYF.

The chain combines TRBV21-1 with TRBJ2-1; the table gives TRBD2 as D, unverified against the DNA. TRBV21-1 is a documented pseudogene. The CDR3 loop spans 16 amino acids. CDR3 DNA: TGTGCCAGCAGCACACAGGGACTAGCGTCGAAAGTTGAGCAGTTCTTC. This sequence encodes CASSTQGLASKVEQFF.

This clonotype came up once. The V call is TRBV7-2, the J call TRBJ1-2; 9 bases fit TRBD1. This CDR3 comprises 17 residues. From germline, CDR1 is SGHTA and CDR2 FQGNSA. Losses at the gene ends were 1 base for V and 0 bases for J; bases not matched to a gene: 6. The CDR3 here is CASSLVGGTGPNYGYTF. The DNA of the CDR3 is TGTGCCAGCAGCTTAGTGGGCGGGACAGGGCCTAACTATGGCTACACCTTC.

The chain uses TRBV27 and TRBJ2-1; 10 nucleotides agree with TRBD2. V trimming: 3 bases; J trimming: 7 bases; junction bases outside the gene matches: 3. The CDR3 extends over 14 amino acids. The germline CDR1 and CDR2 sequences are MNHEY and SMNVEV (reference sequence). In nucleotides, the CDR3 is TGTGCCAGCAGTTTGAGACTAGCGGGTAATGAGCAGTTCTTC. Its protein is CASSLRLAGNEQFF.

This clonotype was found a few times. J is TRBJ2-7 and V is TRBV25-1, with 11 bases that match TRBD2. This CDR3 has 12 amino acids. Germline CDR1 reads MGHDK; CDR2 reads SYGVNS. CDR3: CATLAGVYEQYF. In nucleotides, the CDR3 is TGTGCGACACTAGCGGGAGTTTACGAGCAGTACTTC.

J is TRBJ2-1 and V is TRBV12-3 or TRBV12-4; D ambiguous. The CDR3 has 12 residues. Trimming took 3 bases from V and 9 from J, leaving 9 bases between them. CDR3 amino acids: CASSFRASEQFF. The CDR3 DNA is TGTGCCAGCAGTTTTAGGGCGTCTGAGCAGTTCTTC.